This T cell receptor beta chain was recovered during a study of response to subunit inactivated influenza vaccine. Study findings and constraints: Seasonal influenza vaccination, on each occasion, was suggested by the authors to recruit few new T cells.

Points on this clonotype: Its antigen is undetermined.

MiXCR, applied by TCRdb to the RT-PCR reads, yields one record per CDR3 protein. Here the sample spans some 480,000 distinct CDR3 sequences, 11% being singletons. This clonotype was obtained from a man between 45 and 60 years old who received an inactivated influenza vaccine. Sequencing used PBMCs from blood, obtained roughly 46 days after vaccination.

CDR3 DNA sequence: TGCAGTGCTAGAGATGTCGCTAGCGGGAGCCATGGGGAGACCCAGTACTTC. Translating gives CSARDVASGSHGETQYF. The gene calls are TRBV20-1 and TRBJ2-5; TRBD2 matches at 10 bases. The germline V gene has CDR1 DFQATT and CDR2 SNEGSKA (reference sequence). This CDR3 is built from 17 residues. J gave up 5 bases and V 0 bases, and 12 bases lay outside the gene matches.